The rows below give T cell receptor beta chains drawn from one sample of a study of cytomegalovirus exposure and HLA in healthy donors. Some clones are missing from TCRdb's copy, which holds only in-frame ones; the method was immunoSEQ multiplex PCR. This table has 150,000 to 200,000 clones, around 76% appearing once. Sample: PBMCs. Receptor source: a middle-aged man in good health and CMV-seronegative. CDR3s include the opening cysteine and the closing phenylalanine or tryptophan. The D gene is left open where the match is weak. Where a row states a size, it is once, few, many or the class of an expanded clone; other rows omit it.

V gene	J gene	D gene	clone size	CDR3 protein	CDR3 DNA
TRBV7-9	TRBJ1-5	TRBD1	-	CASSSKGGGQPQHF	TGTGCCAGCAGCTCTAAAGGGGGCGGTCAGCCCCAGCATTTT
TRBV7-2	TRBJ2-7	TRBD2	-	CASSLGTARGVVGQYF	TGTGCCAGCAGCTTAGGGACGGCACGGGGGGTTGTGGGTCAGTACTTC
TRBV6-5	TRBJ1-4	-	few	CDSNSGYGEKLFF	TGTGACAGCAATAGCGGCTACGGTGAAAAACTGTTTTTT
TRBV4-1	TRBJ2-4	-	-	CASSPQVVTKNIQYF	TGCGCCAGCAGCCCTCAGGTCGTGACCAAAAACATTCAGTACTTC
TRBV19	TRBJ2-3	-	-	CASRRSGYGTDTQYF	TGTGCCAGTAGACGTTCAGGGTATGGAACAGATACGCAGTATTTT
TRBV5-1	TRBJ2-4	TRBD1	-	CASSLGQGDSQYF	TGCGCCAGCAGCTTAGGACAGGGGGACAGTCAGTACTTC
TRBV19	TRBJ1-1	TRBD1	-	CASSDRGTEAFF	TGTGCCAGTAGTGACAGGGGCACTGAAGCTTTCTTT
TRBV7-8	TRBJ1-5	-	-	CASSFSPQGRTFSNQPQHF	TGTGCCAGCAGCTTTAGTCCCCAGGGTCGAACCTTTAGCAATCAGCCCCAGCATTTT
TRBV9	TRBJ2-1	TRBD2	-	CASSGVAGREYNEQFF	TGTGCCAGCAGCGGTGTAGCGGGACGTGAATACAATGAGCAGTTCTTC
TRBV20-1	TRBJ2-7	-	-	CSASSGDEQYF	TGCAGTGCTAGCTCAGGGGACGAGCAGTACTTC
TRBV6-5	TRBJ2-3	TRBD2	-	CASSGLAGADTQYF	TGTGCCAGCAGCGGACTAGCGGGGGCAGATACGCAGTATTTT
TRBV10-3	TRBJ2-7	-	-	CAISEPTDTYSYEQYF	TGTGCCATCAGTGAGCCAACAGATACCTACTCCTACGAGCAGTACTTC
TRBV5-1	TRBJ2-1	TRBD2	-	CASSSLPLARPGGEQFF	TGCGCCAGCAGCTCTCTCCCTCTAGCGAGGCCGGGGGGTGAGCAGTTCTTC
TRBV19	TRBJ2-4	TRBD1	-	CASSIIITGQGPNIQYF	TGTGCCAGTAGTATAATAATCACGGGACAGGGACCAAACATTCAGTACTTC
TRBV6-1	TRBJ1-2	TRBD1	-	CASSEYRGTSSYTF	TGTGCCAGCAGTGAATACAGGGGAACATCAAGCTACACCTTC
TRBV6-1	TRBJ1-1	-	-	CASSEALGGRAFF	TGTGCCAGCAGTGAAGCGCTCGGGGGGCGAGCTTTCTTT
TRBV5-5	TRBJ1-6	-	-	CASSFFADYNSPLHF	TGTGCCAGCAGCTTTTTCGCAGATTATAATTCACCCCTCCACTTT
TRBV27	TRBJ2-5	TRBD2	few	CASQTSEYPETQYF	TGTGCCAGCCAGACTAGCGAATATCCGGAGACCCAGTACTTC
TRBV18	TRBJ1-3	TRBD1	-	CASSQIPLTGGSGNTIYF	TGTGCCAGCTCACAAATCCCCCTGACAGGGGGCTCTGGAAACACCATATATTTT
TRBV7-9	TRBJ1-4	-	-	CASSGQPFYEKLFF	TGTGCCAGCAGCGGGCAGCCATTTTATGAAAAACTGTTTTTT
TRBV18	TRBJ1-2	TRBD1	-	CASSPPGQGVFGYTF	TGTGCCAGCTCACCACCGGGACAGGGGGTATTTGGCTACACCTTC
TRBV30	TRBJ1-2	-	-	CAWIRGGHNYGYTF	TGTGCCTGGATTCGCGGGGGACATAACTATGGCTACACCTTC
TRBV6-1	TRBJ2-1	TRBD2	-	CASSDLWLAGEQFF	TGTGCCAGCAGTGACTTGTGGCTAGCGGGGGAGCAGTTCTTC
TRBV7-3	TRBJ1-3	-	-	CASSLRGGEGNTIYF	TGTGCCAGCAGCTTAAGAGGAGGGGAAGGAAACACCATATATTTT
TRBV28	TRBJ1-5	-	-	CASSRTTGPGQPQHF	TGTGCCAGCAGCCGTACTACAGGGCCGGGTCAGCCCCAGCATTTT
TRBV5-1	TRBJ2-3	TRBD2	-	CASSLNLADTDTQYF	TGCGCCAGCAGCTTGAATCTAGCGGACACAGATACGCAGTATTTT
TRBV11-2	TRBJ1-4	TRBD1	-	CASSPDRVAEKLFF	TGTGCCAGCAGCCCTGACAGGGTGGCTGAAAAACTGTTTTTT
TRBV7-9	TRBJ1-1	TRBD1	-	CASSRQGNTEAFF	TGTGCCAGCAGCCGACAGGGGAACACTGAAGCTTTCTTT
TRBV30	TRBJ2-1	-	-	CAWSDRDEQFF	TGTGCCTGGAGCGACCGGGATGAGCAGTTCTTC
TRBV4-1	TRBJ1-2	-	-	CASSQEGAQGYTF	TGCGCCAGCAGCCAAGAGGGGGCGCAGGGCTACACCTTC
TRBV5-1	TRBJ2-1	TRBD2	-	CASSLETSGNEQFF	TGCGCCAGCAGCCTCGAGACTAGCGGCAATGAGCAGTTCTTC
TRBV7-2	TRBJ2-5	TRBD2	-	CASSLERGLAGGGETQYF	TGTGCCAGCAGCTTAGAAAGGGGACTAGCGGGAGGGGGAGAGACCCAGTACTTC
TRBV2	TRBJ1-1	-	-	CATVVREAFF	TGTGCCACCGTCGTGAGGGAAGCTTTCTTT
TRBV4-2	TRBJ2-1	-	-	CASSQGGIGWQGSYNEQFF	TGTGCCAGCAGCCAAGGAGGGATTGGGTGGCAGGGGTCCTACAATGAGCAGTTCTTC
TRBV6-4	TRBJ2-3	-	-	CASSDGQTSTDTQYF	TGTGCCAGCAGTGACGGTCAAACTAGCACAGATACGCAGTATTTT
TRBV18	TRBJ2-3	TRBD2	-	CASSLGGGPDTQYF	TGTGCCAGCTCACTGGGGGGAGGGCCAGATACGCAGTATTTT
TRBV19	TRBJ2-1	-	-	CASSIGANEQFF	TGTGCCAGTAGTATAGGGGCAAATGAGCAGTTCTTC
TRBV5-1	TRBJ1-3	-	few	CASSLWGGSSGNTIYF	TGCGCCAGCTCTTTATGGGGGGGGAGCTCTGGAAACACCATATATTTT
TRBV18	TRBJ1-1	-	once	CASSPPATRTEAFF	TGTGCCAGCTCACCACCGGCGACAAGGACTGAAGCTTTCTTT
TRBV15	TRBJ2-7	-	-	CATSRELVREQYF	TGTGCCACCAGCAGAGAATTAGTCCGCGAGCAGTACTTC